The source of this TCR beta chain is a study of PD-L1 blockade in urothelial cancer. Study in general: T cells were recovered from blood samples at a median of roughly 150,000. Whole-study results and caveats: Pretreatment peripheral blood TCR clonality that fell below the median predicted better survival among the patients studied.

Specified time point: pretreatment peripheral blood. Each patient presented with locally advanced or metastatic urothelial carcinoma. Samples spanned pretreatment and treatment, with 1 to 8 time points per patient. The CDR3 is 15 amino acids. In germline, CDR1 is SNHLY, CDR2 FYNNEI. The V gene end was trimmed by 2 bases and the J gene end by 2 bases; junction bases not matched to a gene: 2. Some clones are missing from TCRdb's copy, which holds only in-frame ones; the method was immunoSEQ multiplex PCR. The sample includes 95,000 to 100,000 clones, 87% seen only once; the top ten take 2% to 2.5%. For this clone: Its antigen is unknown.

The rearrangement links TRBV2 to TRBJ2-1; 8 bases fit TRBD1. The sequence was collected from a man aged 55 to 70 with urothelial cancer. The source material was PBMCs, sampled around atezolizumab (anti-PD-L1) treatment. CDR3 region: CASSEQGAAYNEQFF. CDR3 coding DNA: TGTGCCAGCAGTGAACAGGGGGCCGCCTACAATGAGCAGTTCTTC. Full variable domain (outside the CDR3, taken from reference TRBV2 and TRBJ2-1): EPEVTQTPSHQVTQMGQEVILRCVPISNHLYFYWYRQILGQKVEFLVSFYNNEISEKSEIFDDQFSVERPDGSNFTLKIRSTKLEDSAMYFCASSEQGAAYNEQFFGPGTRLTVL.